This T cell receptor (beta chain) was sequenced for a study of TIL therapy for anti-PD-1-resistant metastatic lung cancer. About the study: Tumors had a median PD-L1 proportion score of 6%. Half of patients were current or former smokers.

Time point indicated: pre-treatment sample, taken before nivolumab and TIL therapy. Pleural nodules or supraclavicular lymph nodes made up most of the excised metastases sampled. Adults with stage 4 NSCLC were enrolled in a phase I trial. Per the germline V gene, CDR1 is MNHEY and CDR2 is SMNVEV (reference sequence). The CDR3 is made up of 16 amino acids. V gave up 2 bases and J gave up 3 bases; unmatched junction bases: 8. This was the immunoSEQ v3 assay. Each library reached about 2.1 million read pairs, or roughly 5-6.5 million at deep level. Sequencing was performed with immunoSEQ multiplex PCR; in TCRdb, only in-frame clones are kept and a portion is missing. The table includes about 50,000 clones, about two thirds detected once.

The clonotype was recovered from a person aged 25-85 years with non-small cell lung cancer. The sequencing used tumor tissue, collected at baseline. The V gene is TRBV27, the J gene TRBJ1-1, with 8 nucleotides matching TRBD1. The DNA of the CDR3 is TGTGCCAGCAGTTTACAAACAGGGGGTGGGTACACTGAAGCTTTCTTT. Translating it yields CASSLQTGGGYTEAFF.